The 21 T cell receptor beta chains below all came from one sample that was sequenced in a study of CD8+ T cells in alopecia areata. Isolated RNA was reverse transcribed into cDNA used as the sequencing template. TCRdb's table, derived via immunoSEQ multiplex PCR, lists solely in-frame clones and lacks some. The sample shows 100,000 to 130,000 clones, approximately 63% of them seen only once. The sample comprised CD8+ T cells sorted from blood. The receptor set was obtained from a human donor in good health.

The J gene is TRBJ2-3, the V gene TRBV2; 10 nucleotides align to TRBD2. Germline assignment: CDR1 SNHLY and CDR2 FYNNEI. The CDR3 runs to 15 residues. V was clipped by 8 bases and J by 2 bases; unmatched bases: 7. CDR3 sequence (DNA): TGTGCCAGCCGAAGTACTAGCGGGGTCACAGATACGCAGTATTTT. It encodes CASRSTSGVTDTQYF.

This clone has only a few counts. J is TRBJ2-7 and V is TRBV5-1; 16 bases fit TRBD2. CDR1 is SGHRS, CDR2 YFSETQ, per germline. Germline trimming cut 3 bases from V and 4 bases from J; bases unmatched to any gene: 10. This CDR3 has 18 residues. This CDR3 is CASSSGTSGGASVYEQYF. The CDR3, as DNA: TGCGCCAGCAGCTCCGGGACTAGCGGGGGGGCTTCCGTATACGAGCAGTACTTC.

The chain uses TRBV28 and TRBJ2-1, with D hard to call. Between the trimmed V and J ends, which lost 5 bases and 15 bases, there was a span of 17 bases. CDR3 length equals 12 residues. Germline loops: CDR1 MDHEN, CDR2 SYDVKM. The DNA of the CDR3 is TGTGCCAGCAGTCCCTCGGCTGGGTCATGGTTCTTC. Its translation: CASSPSAGSWFF.

This chain uses TRBV19 with TRBJ1-6; D remains unclear. The CDR3 is 13 residues long. The V gene's germline CDR1 is LNHDA and CDR2 SQIVND (reference sequence). V gave up 7 bases and J gave up 10 bases, with 14 bases separating them. The DNA of the CDR3 is TGTGCCAGTAACCCAGGAGGGAAATCACCCCTCCACTTT. It codes for CASNPGGKSPLHF.

V is TRBV29-1 and J is TRBJ2-7; D not resolved. V was cut by 5 bases and J by 1 base, with 24 bases left in between. The CDR3 extends over 17 amino acids. Germline V gene data show CDR1 as SQVTM and CDR2 as ANQGSEA. The CDR3 region is CSVCMVDSKERSYEQYF. The CDR3 DNA reads TGCAGCGTTTGCATGGTGGATAGTAAGGAGAGATCCTACGAGCAGTACTTC.

The chain employs TRBV28 and TRBJ2-1; D may be TRBD2 (6 bases). There are 14 residues in the CDR3. The V and J ends lost 3 bases and 4 bases respectively, with 10 bases between them. Germline-derived CDR1 and CDR2 are MDHEN and SYDVKM. This CDR3 is CASSFIAEYNEQFF. The CDR3 DNA is TGTGCCAGCAGTTTTATAGCGGAGTACAATGAGCAGTTCTTC.

The rearrangement joins TRBV9 to TRBJ2-3, with 7 bases matching TRBD2. J lost 1 base, V lost 3 bases, and 5 bases had no gene match. Germline assignment: CDR1 SGDLS and CDR2 YYNGEE. The CDR3 sequence is 15 residues long. The CDR3 loop reads CASSALGGGTDTQYF. Written as DNA, the CDR3 is TGTGCCAGCAGCGCCTTGGGGGGGGGCACAGATACGCAGTATTTT.

The chain couples TRBV7-6 to TRBJ2-7; the match to TRBD1 covers 7 bases. V lost 3 bases and J lost 2; bases outside the gene matches: 10. The CDR3 length is 16 residues. Germline values: CDR1 SGHVS, CDR2 FNYEAQ. The chain's CDR3 is CASSFADRESPYEQYF. CDR3 nucleotide sequence: TGTGCCAGCAGCTTTGCTGACAGGGAAAGTCCCTACGAGCAGTACTTC. Using reference TRBV7-6 and TRBJ2-7 for the parts outside the CDR3, the full variable domain is GAGVSQSPRYKVTKRGQDVALRCDPISGHVSLYWYRQALGQGPEFLTYFNYEAQQDKSGLPNDRFSAERPEGSISTLTIQRTEQRDSAMYRCASSFADRESPYEQYFGPGTRLTVT.

J is TRBJ2-7 and V is TRBV28; TRBD2 matches at 8 bases. Trimming took 3 bases from V and 2 from J; bases not matched to a gene: 9. Germline assignment: CDR1 MDHEN and CDR2 SYDVKM. The CDR3 runs to 16 residues. The CDR3 coding sequence is TGTGCCAGCAGTTTCCAACTAGCGGATCCAGCCTACGAGCAGTACTTC. This codes for CASSFQLADPAYEQYF.

This chain links TRBV6-1 with TRBJ1-1; D is unresolved. Germline V CDR1 and CDR2: MNHNS, SASEGT. V was cut by 6 bases and J by 1 base, with 12 bases left in between. This CDR3 is 14 amino acids long. For the CDR3, the DNA is TGTGCCAGCAGGCCAATGTCATCGAACACTGAAGCTTTCTTT. Protein product: CASRPMSSNTEAFF.

V usage is TRBV7-9 and J usage is TRBJ2-4; perhaps TRBD1 as D (8 bases). The CDR3 loop spans 18 amino acids. The V and J ends lost 4 bases and 8 bases respectively, with 27 bases between them. Germline CDR1 reads SEHNR; CDR2 reads FQNEAQ (reference sequence). This chain's CDR3 is CASSSNFHRGGQKDIQYF. CDR3 coding DNA: TGTGCCAGCAGCTCAAATTTTCACAGGGGGGGCCAAAAGGACATTCAGTACTTC.

The J gene is TRBJ1-1, the V gene TRBV20-1; no reliable D call. The germline gives CDR1 DFQATT, CDR2 SNEGSKA (reference sequence). Between the trimmed V and J ends, which lost 6 bases and 8 bases, there was a span of 13 bases. The CDR3 has 11 residues. CDR3 residues: CSAPAGSEAFF. CDR3 bases: TGCAGTGCGCCAGCGGGGTCCGAAGCTTTCTTT.

The chain recombines TRBV5-1 with TRBJ1-6, with D tentatively TRBD1 (5 bases). V lost 2 bases and J 2 bases, leaving 8 bases between the germline ends. Germline V gives CDR1 SGHRS, CDR2 YFSETQ. This CDR3 spans 15 amino acids. DNA for the CDR3: TGCGCCAGCAGCTTACGGACAACCTATAATTCACCCCTCCACTTT. Residues: CASSLRTTYNSPLHF.

The chain couples TRBV5-4 to TRBJ2-7, with D unclear. The germline V gene has CDR1 SGHNT and CDR2 YYREEE (reference sequence). The CDR3 runs 11 residues. With 5 bases removed from V and 6 bases from J, the gap between germline ends came to 9 bases. The CDR3 sequence: CASRDGGEQYF. The CDR3 nucleotides read TGTGCCAGCAGGGACGGTGGCGAGCAGTACTTC.

This clone was observed a single time. The rearrangement uses TRBV6-5 and TRBJ2-1; D might be TRBD2 (5 bases). The CDR3 runs 15 residues. With 4 bases removed from V and 7 bases from J, the gap between germline ends came to 17 bases. Germline V lookup: CDR1 MNHEY, CDR2 SVGAGI. The CDR3 coding sequence is TGTGCCAGCAGTTCGGGGATGGGCCTGTCAAATGAGCAGTTCTTC. This codes for CASSSGMGLSNEQFF.

The chain has TRBV2 and TRBJ2-7; D gene unclear. Between the trimmed V and J ends, which lost 5 bases and 0 bases, there was a span of 11 bases. The length of the CDR3 is 14 residues. In germline, CDR1 is SNHLY, CDR2 FYNNEI. The chain's CDR3 is CASSFTDGSYEQYF. CDR3 nucleotides: TGTGCCAGCAGTTTTACGGACGGCTCCTACGAGCAGTACTTC.

The rearrangement joins TRBV5-1 to TRBJ1-6; D gene unclear. The CDR3 is 14 amino acids. Trimming shortened V by 2 bases and J by 5 bases, and 8 bases separated the two germline ends. Germline V gene data show CDR1 as SGHRS and CDR2 as YFSETQ. The CDR3 DNA follows: TGCGCCAGCAGCTTTCATCCGGATAATTCACCCCTCCACTTT. It translates to CASSFHPDNSPLHF.

This chain uses TRBV6-1 with TRBJ2-5, with D perhaps matching TRBD1 (6 bases). The CDR3 loop spans 16 amino acids. Trimming pared 4 bases from V and 1 base from J, leaving 16 bases between. Germline V CDR1 and CDR2: MNHNS, SASEGT. The chain's CDR3 is CASSGLPWTVQETQYF. The DNA for the CDR3 is TGTGCCAGCAGTGGCCTGCCCTGGACAGTCCAAGAGACCCAGTACTTC.

The chain uses TRBV5-6 and TRBJ2-7; 7 bases line up with TRBD2. The germline V gene encodes CDR1 SGHDT and CDR2 YYEEEE. The CDR3 is 12 residues long. Trimming cost V 2 bases and J 5 bases; bases outside gene matches: 1. The CDR3 reads CASSFGGNEQYF. The CDR3 bases are TGTGCCAGCAGCTTCGGGGGGAACGAGCAGTACTTC.

Ten or more counts support this clone. The chain is built from TRBV6-1 and TRBJ2-7; 8 nucleotides match TRBD1. The V and J ends lost 0 bases and 4 bases, in that order; junction bases with no gene match: 5. This CDR3 contains 15 residues. Germline lookup yields CDR1 MNHNS and CDR2 SASEGT. The CDR3 DNA reads TGTGCCAGCAGTGAAGCCGGGACAGGTCCGTACGAGCAGTACTTC. Protein sequence: CASSEAGTGPYEQYF.

This clone has just a few counts. The rearrangement uses TRBV13 and TRBJ1-3; 7 nucleotides line up with TRBD1. The CDR3 spans 16 residues. V lost 3 bases to trimming and J lost 2 bases; unmatched junction nucleotides: 7. Germline-derived CDR1 and CDR2 are PRHDT and FYEKMQ (reference sequence). The CDR3, as DNA: TGTGCCAGCAGCTTCGGGACAGAGGAAACTGGAAACACCATATATTTT. It specifies CASSFGTEETGNTIYF.